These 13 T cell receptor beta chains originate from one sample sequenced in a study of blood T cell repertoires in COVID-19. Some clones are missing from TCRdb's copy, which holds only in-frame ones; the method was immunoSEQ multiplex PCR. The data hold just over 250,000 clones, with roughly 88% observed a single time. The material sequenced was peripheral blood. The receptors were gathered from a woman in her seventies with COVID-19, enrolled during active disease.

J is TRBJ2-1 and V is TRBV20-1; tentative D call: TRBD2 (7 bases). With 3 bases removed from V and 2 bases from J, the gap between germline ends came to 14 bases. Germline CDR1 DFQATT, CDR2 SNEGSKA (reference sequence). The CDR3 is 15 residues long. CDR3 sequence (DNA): TGCAGTGCTAGTTGGGGGCGGGGGACCTACAATGAGCAGTTCTTC. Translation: CSASWGRGTYNEQFF.

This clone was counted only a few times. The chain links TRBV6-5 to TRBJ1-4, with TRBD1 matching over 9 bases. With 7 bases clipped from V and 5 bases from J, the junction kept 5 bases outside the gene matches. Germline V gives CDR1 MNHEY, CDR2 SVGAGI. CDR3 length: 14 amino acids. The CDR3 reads CASTWDRENEKLFF. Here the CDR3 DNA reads TGTGCCAGCACCTGGGACAGGGAAAATGAAAAACTGTTTTTT.

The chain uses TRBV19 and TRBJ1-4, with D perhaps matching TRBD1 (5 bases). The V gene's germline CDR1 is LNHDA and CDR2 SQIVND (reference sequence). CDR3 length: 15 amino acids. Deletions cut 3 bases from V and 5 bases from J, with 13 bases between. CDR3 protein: CASSMGLTENEKLFF. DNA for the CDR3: TGTGCCAGTAGTATGGGGCTGACTGAAAATGAAAAACTGTTTTTT. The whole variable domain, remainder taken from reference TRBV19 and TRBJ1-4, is DGGITQSPKYLFRKEGQNVTLSCEQNLNHDAMYWYRQDPGQGLRLIYYSQIVNDFQKGDIAEGYSVSREKKESFPLTVTSAQKNPTAFYLCASSMGLTENEKLFFGSGTQLSVL.

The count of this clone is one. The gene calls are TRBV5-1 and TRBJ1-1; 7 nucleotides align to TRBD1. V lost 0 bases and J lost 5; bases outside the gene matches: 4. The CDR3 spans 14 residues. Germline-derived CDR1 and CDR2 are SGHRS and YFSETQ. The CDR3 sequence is CASSLVPGGTEAFF. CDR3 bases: TGCGCCAGCAGCTTGGTTCCAGGGGGGACTGAAGCTTTCTTT.

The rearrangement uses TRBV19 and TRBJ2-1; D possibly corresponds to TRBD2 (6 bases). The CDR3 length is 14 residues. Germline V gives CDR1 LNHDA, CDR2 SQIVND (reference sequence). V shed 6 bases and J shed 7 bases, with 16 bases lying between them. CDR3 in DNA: TGTGCCAGTAGCCCGGGAGCGTGGGAGAATGAGCAGTTCTTC. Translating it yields CASSPGAWENEQFF.

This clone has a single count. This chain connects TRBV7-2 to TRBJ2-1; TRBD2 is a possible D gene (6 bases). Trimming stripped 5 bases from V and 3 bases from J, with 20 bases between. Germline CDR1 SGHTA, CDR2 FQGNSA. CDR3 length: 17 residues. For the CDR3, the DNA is TGTGCCAGCAGCCCCTGGGATTCGGGACTCCTCTACAATGAGCAGTTCTTC. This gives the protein CASSPWDSGLLYNEQFF.

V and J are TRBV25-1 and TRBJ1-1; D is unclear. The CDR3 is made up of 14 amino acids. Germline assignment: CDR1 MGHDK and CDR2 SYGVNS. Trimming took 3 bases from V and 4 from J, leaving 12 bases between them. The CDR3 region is CASSEEGPGTEAFF. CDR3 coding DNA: TGTGCCAGCAGTGAGGAGGGCCCTGGCACTGAAGCTTTCTTT.

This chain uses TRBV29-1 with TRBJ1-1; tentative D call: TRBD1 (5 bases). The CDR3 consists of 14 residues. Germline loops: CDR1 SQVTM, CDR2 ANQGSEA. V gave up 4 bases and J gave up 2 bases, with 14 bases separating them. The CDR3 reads CSVGEGRRNTEAFF. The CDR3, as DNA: TGCAGCGTTGGGGAGGGGCGGCGAAACACTGAAGCTTTCTTT.

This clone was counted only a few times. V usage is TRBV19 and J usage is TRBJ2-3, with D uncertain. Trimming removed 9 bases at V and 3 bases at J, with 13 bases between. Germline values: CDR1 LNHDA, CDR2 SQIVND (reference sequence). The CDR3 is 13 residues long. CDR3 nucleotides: TGTGCCAGCGTAAGCTCAGGAACAGATACGCAGTATTTT. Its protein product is CASVSSGTDTQYF.

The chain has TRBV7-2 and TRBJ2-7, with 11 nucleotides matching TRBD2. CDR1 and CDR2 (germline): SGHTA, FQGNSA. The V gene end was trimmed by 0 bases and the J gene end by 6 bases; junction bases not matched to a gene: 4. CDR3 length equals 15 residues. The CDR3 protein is CASSLATSGRTEQYF. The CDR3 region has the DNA TGTGCCAGCAGCTTAGCAACTAGCGGGAGAACCGAGCAGTACTTC.

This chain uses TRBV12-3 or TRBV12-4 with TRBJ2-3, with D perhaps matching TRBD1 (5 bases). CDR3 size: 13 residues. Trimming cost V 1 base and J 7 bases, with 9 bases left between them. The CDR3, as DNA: TGTGCCAGCAGTTTAGAAGGGGCAAATACGCAGTATTTT. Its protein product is CASSLEGANTQYF.

CDR3 in amino acids: CASDRWQSNEQYF. The CDR3 DNA reads as TGTGCCAGCGATCGATGGCAGTCCAACGAGCAGTACTTC. The chain couples TRBV6-5 to TRBJ2-7, with unresolved D. The CDR3 sequence is 13 residues long. Germline assignment: CDR1 MNHEY and CDR2 SVGAGI. Trimming took 8 bases from V and 5 from J, leaving 16 bases between them.

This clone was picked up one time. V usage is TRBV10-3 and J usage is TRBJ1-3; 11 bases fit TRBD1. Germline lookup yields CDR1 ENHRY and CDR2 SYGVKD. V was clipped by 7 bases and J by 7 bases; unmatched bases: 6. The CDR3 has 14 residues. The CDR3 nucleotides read TGTGCCATCACCCCGGGGACAGGGGGTAACACCATATATTTT. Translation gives CAITPGTGGNTIYF.